This TCR beta chain came from a study of blood T cell repertoires in COVID-19. As handled by the study authors: Amplification of reference gene primers provided the estimated nucleated cell counts. Repertoires were generated with immunoSEQ multiplex PCR, while TCRdb's copy carries only in-frame clones and drops some. D and trimming were read from the DNA, whereas the V and J calls and clone size are those reported in that table. The sample has fewer than 300,000 clones, 85% seen once. CDR1 and CDR2 (germline): SGHVS, FNYEAQ. J was trimmed by 1 base and V by 2 bases; bases with no gene match: 1. This CDR3 has 14 amino acids. Notes on this clone: The same CDR3 is also encoded by other DNA sequences in this sample.

This chain connects TRBV7-6 to TRBJ1-1, with TRBD1 identical over 7 bases. The specimen sequenced was PBMCs or T cells enriched from blood (not recorded which). The clonotype originates from a woman between 45 and 65 years old who had recovered from COVID-19. CDR3 region: CASSLTGANTEAFF. The CDR3 nucleotides are TGTGCCAGCAGCTTAACAGGGGCGAACACTGAAGCTTTCTTT.